This T cell receptor (beta chain) is drawn from a study of OX40 agonist ivuxolimab in advanced cancers. The germline gives CDR1 MNHEY, CDR2 SMNVEV (reference sequence). There are 13 residues in the CDR3. Trimming took off 1 base at V and 6 bases at J, with 8 bases between the two ends. Profiling relied on immunoSEQ multiplex PCR, and the TCRdb table lists in-frame clones only, not all of them. Among 20,000 or so clones listed, roughly 82% were seen once. V gene TRBV27 combines with J gene TRBJ2-3; no definite D call. The sample consisted of CD4+ or CD8+ T cells sorted from blood, taken in a trial of the OX40 agonist ivuxolimab. This clonotype was sampled from an adult with an advanced solid tumor such as melanoma, head and neck, liver or kidney cancer. The CDR3 loop is CASSLWPGDTQYF. CDR3 bases: TGTGCCAGCAGTTTATGGCCCGGGGATACGCAGTATTTT.